Sequencing of this T cell receptor (beta chain) was carried out in a study of blood T cell repertoires in COVID-19. The CDR3 consists of 13 residues. Germline loops: CDR1 LNHNV, CDR2 YYDKDF (reference sequence). The V segment lost 6 bases and the J segment 7 bases; nucleotides outside the gene matches: 8. Living in 25 or so US areas, the participants were between about 18 and 100 years of age. Researchers sorted participants into cohorts using their self-reported clinical history. Original handling: Counts of nucleated cells, estimated from reference gene primer amplification, were obtained. Libraries were prepared by immunoSEQ multiplex PCR; TCRdb keeps only in-frame clonotypes and omits some of them. V, J and clone size were drawn from that table, and D and trimming were deduced from the DNA. The data contain approximately 200,000 clones, 75% to 90% of them singletons.

Material: PBMCs or T cells enriched from blood (not recorded which). The receptor's source is a man aged 35 to 55 who had recovered from COVID-19. The gene calls are TRBV15 and TRBJ2-7; 8 bases agree with TRBD1. The DNA of the CDR3 is TGTGCCACCAGACGGACAGGGCGGGAAGAGCAGTACTTC. It codes for CATRRTGREEQYF.